These T cell receptor beta chains were read from a single sample in a study of PD-1 blockade in classical Hodgkin lymphoma. The assay was immunoSEQ multiplex PCR, and TCRdb's table has in-frame clones only and misses some. The data show around 37,000 clones, 92% seen once. The sequencing used CD4+ T cells from blood, collected before the fourth cycle of nivolumab. These receptors all stem from a human donor with classical Hodgkin lymphoma. The CDR3 runs from the conserved cysteine through the conserved F or W. A D gene is named only where the DNA matches it firmly. Clone size is shown for a subset of rows, as once, few, many or a class of expanded clone.

J: TRBJ2-5
D: .
length: 13
V: TRBV7-7
size: .
CDR3: CASSRDSQETQYF
DNA: TGTGCCAGCAGCCGCGACAGTCAAGAGACCCAGTACTTC

J: TRBJ2-3
D: .
length: 15
V: TRBV6-6
size: .
CDR3: CASSYKTSSTDTQYF
DNA: TGTGCCAGCAGTTATAAGACGTCTAGCACAGATACGCAGTATTTT

J: TRBJ2-1
D: .
length: 17
V: TRBV27
size: .
CDR3: CASINRKTRQPYNEQFF
DNA: TGTGCCAGCATCAATAGGAAGACTCGACAACCCTACAATGAGCAGTTCTTC

J: TRBJ2-7
D: .
length: 11
V: TRBV7-9
size: .
CDR3: CASSSAYEQYF
DNA: TGTGCCAGCAGCTCCGCCTACGAGCAGTACTTC

J: TRBJ1-6
D: TRBD1
length: 20
V: TRBV4-1
size: .
CDR3: CASSQAEGWTGSSYNSPLHF
DNA: TGCGCCAGCAGCCAAGCCGAGGGATGGACAGGGAGCTCCTATAATTCACCCCTCCACTTT

J: TRBJ2-1
D: .
length: 14
V: TRBV10-3
size: .
CDR3: CAISDRQPGGEQFF
DNA: TGTGCCATCAGTGATCGACAGCCTGGGGGTGAGCAGTTCTTC

J: TRBJ1-2
D: .
length: 15
V: TRBV19
size: .
CDR3: CASQNRGLTGYGYTF
DNA: TGTGCCAGCCAAAACCGGGGGCTAACCGGCTATGGCTACACCTTC

J: TRBJ2-1
D: TRBD2
length: 15
V: TRBV19
size: .
CDR3: CASSSGTSGINEQFF
DNA: TGTGCCAGTAGTTCTGGGACTAGCGGGATCAATGAGCAGTTCTTC

J: TRBJ1-2
D: TRBD1
length: 13
V: TRBV6-5
size: once
CDR3: CAVRDRVNYGYTF
DNA: TGTGCGGTACGGGACAGGGTAAACTATGGCTACACCTTC

J: TRBJ2-5
D: .
length: 15
V: TRBV9
size: .
CDR3: CASKRRGSLQETQYF
DNA: TGTGCCAGCAAAAGGAGGGGCTCTCTTCAAGAGACCCAGTACTTC

J: TRBJ2-5
D: TRBD2
length: 17
V: TRBV9
size: .
CDR3: CASSIGVGTSGEETQYF
DNA: TGTGCCAGCAGCATAGGTGTAGGGACTAGCGGAGAAGAGACCCAGTACTTC

J: TRBJ2-1
D: TRBD2
length: 17
V: TRBV27
size: .
CDR3: CASSLSTSGIHYNEQFF
DNA: TGTGCCAGCAGTTTATCGACTAGCGGGATTCACTACAATGAGCAGTTCTTC

J: TRBJ2-7
D: TRBD2
length: 14
V: TRBV27
size: .
CDR3: CASSSPGLTYEQYF
DNA: TGTGCCAGCAGTTCGCCGGGACTAACCTACGAGCAGTACTTC

J: TRBJ2-3
D: .
length: 13
V: TRBV15
size: .
CDR3: CATSRARAGTQYF
DNA: TGTGCCACCAGCAGAGCCCGGGCAGGGACGCAGTATTTT

J: TRBJ2-5
D: .
length: 15
V: TRBV27
size: .
CDR3: CASRSPSSGQETQYF
DNA: TGTGCCAGCAGATCCCCGTCCAGCGGCCAAGAGACCCAGTACTTC

J: TRBJ2-1
D: TRBD1
length: 18
V: TRBV4-1
size: .
CDR3: CASSQKSTGGAPYNEQFF
DNA: TGCGCCAGCAGCCAAAAATCTACAGGGGGCGCACCCTACAATGAGCAGTTCTTC

J: TRBJ2-6
D: .
length: 15
V: TRBV6-1
size: .
CDR3: CASSESRSGANVLTF
DNA: TGTGCCAGCAGTGAATCCCGCTCTGGGGCCAACGTCCTGACTTTC

J: TRBJ2-2
D: TRBD2
length: 17
V: TRBV4-1
size: .
CDR3: CASSQEVLAGSSGELFF
DNA: TGCGCCAGCAGCCAAGAGGTACTAGCGGGATCGTCCGGGGAGCTGTTTTTT

J: TRBJ2-6
D: .
length: 15
V: TRBV27
size: few
CDR3: CASRSLISGANVLTF
DNA: TGTGCCAGCAGATCGCTAATCTCTGGGGCCAACGTCCTGACTTTC

J: TRBJ1-2
D: .
length: 14
V: TRBV9
size: .
CDR3: CASSGRGLNYGYTF
DNA: TGTGCCAGCAGCGGTCGGGGGCTTAACTATGGCTACACCTTC

J: TRBJ2-1
D: TRBD2
length: 17
V: TRBV11-3
size: .
CDR3: CASSLGISAGAKGEQFF
DNA: TGTGCCAGCAGCTTAGGTATATCGGCGGGAGCTAAGGGTGAGCAGTTCTTC

J: TRBJ2-7
D: TRBD2
length: 18
V: TRBV13
size: .
CDR3: CASSLESVREGDTYEQYF
DNA: TGTGCCAGCAGCTTAGAATCTGTGCGGGAGGGCGACACCTACGAGCAGTACTTC

J: TRBJ2-7
D: TRBD1
length: 21
V: TRBV7-8
size: .
CDR3: CASSLAGQGSRSSRLSYEQYF
DNA: TGTGCCAGCAGCTTAGCGGGACAGGGGTCGCGAAGTAGCCGGCTATCCTACGAGCAGTACTTC

J: TRBJ1-4
D: .
length: 14
V: TRBV19
size: .
CDR3: CASSTPLSNEKLFF
DNA: TGTGCCAGTAGTACGCCGCTTTCCAATGAAAAACTGTTTTTT

J: TRBJ2-3
D: .
length: 13
V: TRBV7-9
size: .
CDR3: CASSPRGPDTQYF
DNA: TGTGCCAGCAGCCCCCGGGGCCCAGATACGCAGTATTTT

J: TRBJ1-2
D: TRBD1
length: 14
V: TRBV10-3
size: .
CDR3: CAISGGQGAGGYTF
DNA: TGTGCCATCAGTGGCGGACAGGGGGCAGGTGGCTACACCTTC

J: TRBJ2-7
D: .
length: 17
V: TRBV28
size: .
CDR3: CASSPEAGRPTSYEQYF
DNA: TGTGCCAGCAGCCCAGAAGCGGGCCGACCCACCTCCTACGAGCAGTACTTC

J: TRBJ2-5
D: .
length: 14
V: TRBV28
size: .
CDR3: CASIPGAPRETQYF
DNA: TGTGCCAGCATCCCGGGGGCCCCCAGAGAGACCCAGTACTTC

J: TRBJ2-5
D: .
length: 13
V: TRBV9
size: once
CDR3: CASSVAGGKTQYF
DNA: TGTGCCAGCAGCGTAGCAGGCGGGAAGACCCAGTACTTC

J: TRBJ1-2
D: TRBD1
length: 15
V: TRBV9
size: .
CDR3: CASSVAGGQAYGYTF
DNA: TGTGCCAGCAGCGTAGCGGGGGGACAGGCTTATGGCTACACCTTC

J: TRBJ2-7
D: TRBD2
length: 16
V: TRBV5-4
size: .
CDR3: CASSAGLAGGNYEQYF
DNA: TGTGCCAGCAGCGCGGGACTAGCGGGAGGCAACTACGAGCAGTACTTC

J: TRBJ2-5
D: TRBD1
length: 14
V: TRBV10-3
size: .
CDR3: CAIRRQGVQETQYF
DNA: TGTGCCATCAGGAGACAGGGGGTCCAAGAGACCCAGTACTTC

J: TRBJ1-3
D: .
length: 17
V: TRBV27
size: .
CDR3: CASSLLAHPLPGNTIYF
DNA: TGTGCCAGCAGTTTATTAGCCCACCCGCTCCCTGGAAACACCATATATTTT